This T cell receptor (beta chain) appears in the sequencing data of a study of blood T cell repertoires in COVID-19 (dated by TCRdb to the early 2020s). General notes on the study: The collaborator samples originated in the United States, Italy and Spain and spanned the acute and convalescent phases of COVID-19. Deeply sampled blood TCRbeta repertoires from subjects exposed to, actively infected with, or recovered from COVID-19 were included in the dataset. The sample metadata nearly always contained a de-identified subject ID, COVID-19 status, age in years and sex. HLA class I and class II types, where available, came from metadata supplied by the sample provider rather than from assay-based typing. A freely available public database, intended as a resource for researchers studying the immune response to SARS-CoV-2, is where the repertoires were released. The material from the prospective study consisted of cDNA or gDNA derived from T cells, B-cell-depleted T cells, or PBMCs. Samples were obtained from the ongoing ImmuneRACE study (first 160 participants) and from roughly 1,300 subjects provided by 6 global collaborators. The full study reports these points: The amount of clinical and demographic metadata varied by source and participant and was provided uncurated.

According to the germline V gene (reference sequence), CDR1 reads LNHDA and CDR2 reads SQIVND. The CDR3 has 15 amino acids, counting the end cysteine and phenylalanine. Here the CDR3 DNA is all that survives: 45 bases in frame from base 1. V is reduced by 5 bases and J by 4 bases, leaving a spacing of 14 bases between them. In the prospective study, participants were about 18 to 100 years old, resided in about 25 geographic areas of the United States, and were enrolled through a virtual design. In the prospective study, cohorts were assigned on the basis of participant-reported clinical history obtained from a screening survey and a study questionnaire. For ImmuneRACE Cohort 3, a participant was defined as recovered based on two consecutive negative NP/OP PCR tests, clearance by a healthcare professional, or resolution of symptoms. In the prospective study, whole blood, serum and a nasopharyngeal or oropharyngeal swab were collected from each participant by mobile phlebotomists. Over a 2-month period, participants in the prospective study had the option of providing additional blood draws and questionnaires. Before DNA extraction, blood samples from the prospective study were shipped at room temperature or frozen.

TCRbeta CDR3 regions were amplified from genomic DNA by means of the immunoSEQ Assay, a bias-controlled multiplex PCR. As for the original processing: The number of nucleated cells in each sample was estimated from the amplification of reference gene primers within the assay. To quantify the absolute abundance of each unique TCRbeta CDR3 rearrangement, sequence reads were collapsed and filtered. For each sample, productive Simpson clonality was calculated as the square root of Simpson's diversity index across productive rearrangements. TCRdb retrieved this table from immuneACCESS and kept in-frame rearrangements only. Not all clones are present; in checked studies, unresolved V genes account for under half, and no reason is known for the remainder. V, J and clone size are those of that table, while D and trimming were read from the DNA. This sample gives almost 500,000 clones in total; less than 90% of them show up just once. The ten largest clones represent around 8% of the sample.

A word on this clone: Its specific antigen is unknown. No base quality values were provided; no much bigger clone lies one nucleotide off.

Recombination linked TRBV19 to TRBJ1-4; the D region possibly corresponds to TRBD1 (6 bases align). The source of this sequence is a woman aged 60 to 75 who had recovered from COVID-19. Sequencing used PBMCs or T cells enriched from blood (not recorded which). The CDR3 protein is CASSPMGAFNEKLFF. The DNA reads TGTGCCAGTAGTCCTATGGGGGCCTTTAATGAAAAACTGTTTTTT.